The 27 T cell receptor beta chains reported below all come from one sample, sequenced in a study of blood T cell repertoires in COVID-19. Here immunoSEQ multiplex PCR was the method, and the copy in TCRdb shows in-frame clones only, minus some. Seen here are more than 60,000 clones, 85% to 90% observed once, and the top ten hold about 4.9%. Sample: peripheral blood. The source is a man between 45 and 60 years old with acute or convalescent COVID-19.

The CDR3 sequence: CASSTQTGAVRVTEAFF. The CDR3 coding sequence is TGTGCCAGTAGTACTCAGACAGGGGCGGTGCGGGTGACTGAAGCTTTCTTT. This chain connects TRBV19 to TRBJ1-1, with 8 bases aligning to TRBD1. The V and J ends lost 4 bases and 5 bases, in that order; junction bases with no gene match: 15. The CDR3 spans 17 residues. Germline assignment: CDR1 LNHDA and CDR2 SQIVND (reference sequence).

The genes are TRBV18 and TRBJ2-2; 10 bases align to TRBD1. The germline gives CDR1 KGHSH, CDR2 LQKENI. This CDR3 comprises 18 residues. J lost 4 bases, V lost 3 bases, and 11 bases had no gene match. CDR3 sequence: CASSPLGQGSFVTGELFF. CDR3 sequence (DNA): TGTGCCAGCTCACCTTTGGGACAGGGGAGTTTCGTCACCGGGGAGCTGTTTTTT.

The V call is TRBV27, the J call TRBJ2-7; 12 bases are a match to TRBD2. The CDR3 length is 15 residues. The V gene's germline CDR1 is MNHEY and CDR2 SMNVEV (reference sequence). V shed 2 bases and J 4 bases; nucleotides not matched to a gene: 3. The CDR3 bases are TGTGCCAGCAGTTTAGGGACTAGCGGGTTTTACGAGCAGTACTTC. Amino acids: CASSLGTSGFYEQYF.

The chain has TRBV14 and TRBJ2-2; 11 nucleotides align to TRBD2. The CDR3 runs to 16 residues. V lost 4 bases and J lost 7; bases outside the gene matches: 8. From germline, CDR1 is SGHDN and CDR2 FVKESK. CDR3 loop: CASSLISGRADGELFF. The DNA of the CDR3 is TGTGCCAGCAGCCTAATTAGCGGGAGGGCCGACGGGGAGCTGTTTTTT.

The chain uses TRBV3-1 (or the pseudogene TRBV3-2) and TRBJ2-5; 10 bases line up with TRBD2. This CDR3 is built from 17 residues. V shed 0 bases and J 4 bases; nucleotides not matched to a gene: 8. CDR1 and CDR2 (germline): LGHDT, YNNKEL (reference sequence). The CDR3 region has the DNA TGTGCCAGCAGCCAAGATGGGCTAGCGGGAGAGGGAGAGACCCAGTACTTC. This gives the protein CASSQDGLAGEGETQYF.

The genes are TRBV27 and TRBJ2-7; TRBD2 agrees at 11 bases. Germline lookup yields CDR1 MNHEY and CDR2 SMNVEV (reference sequence). With V trimmed by 4 bases and J by 1 base, 0 bases remained unmatched. This CDR3 comprises 14 residues. For the CDR3, the DNA is TGTGCCAGCAGTTCTAGCGGGGGGTCCTACGAGCAGTACTTC. Amino acids: CASSSSGGSYEQYF.

The CDR3 sequence is CASSYSLRDTDYGYTF. The CDR3 DNA reads as TGTGCCAGCAGTTACTCTCTTCGGGACACGGACTATGGCTACACCTTC. The chain has TRBV6-6 and TRBJ1-2, with D perhaps TRBD1 (6 bases). This CDR3 spans 16 amino acids. CDR1 is MNHNY and CDR2 is SVGAGI in the germline V gene (reference sequence). The V and J ends lost 0 bases and 3 bases respectively, with 14 bases between them.

CDR3 sequence reads: CASSSNRGSGNTIYF. In DNA form, the CDR3 reads TGTGCCAGCAGTTCCAACAGGGGATCCGGAAACACCATATATTTT. The rearrangement uses TRBV6-5 and TRBJ1-3; TRBD1 matches 7 bases. The germline V gene has CDR1 MNHEY and CDR2 SVGAGI. The length of the CDR3 is 15 residues. Trimming removed 4 bases from V and 4 bases from J; junction bases left unmatched: 7.

J is TRBJ2-3 and V is TRBV18; possible D gene TRBD1, 6 bases. CDR3 length equals 15 residues. The V gene lost 6 bases and the J gene lost 2 bases, with 15 bases spanning the gap. Per germline, CDR1 KGHSH and CDR2 LQKENI. Here the CDR3 DNA reads TGTGCCAGCTCCGCCTTGACAGGCCACACAGATACGCAGTATTTT. This sequence encodes CASSALTGHTDTQYF. The full variable domain, completed using reference TRBV18 and TRBJ2-3, is NAGVMQNPRHLVRRRGQEARLRCSPMKGHSHVYWYRQLPEEGLKFMVYLQKENIIDESGMPKERFSAEFPKEGPSILRIQQVVRGDSAAYFCASSALTGHTDTQYFGPGTRLTVL.

This chain joins TRBV7-2 and TRBJ1-5; 7 nucleotides align to TRBD1. V was pared by 5 bases and J by 4 bases, with 8 bases of the junction left unmatched. Germline V lookup: CDR1 SGHTA, CDR2 FQGNSA. This CDR3 has 15 amino acids. CDR3 protein: CASSTGQTGNQPQHF. The CDR3 nucleotides read TGTGCCAGCAGCACGGGACAGACGGGTAATCAGCCCCAGCATTTT.

This chain uses TRBV30 with TRBJ2-3; 7 nucleotides align to TRBD2. The CDR3 length is 15 residues. The V gene's germline CDR1 is GTSNPN and CDR2 SVGIG (reference sequence). The V segment lost 8 bases and the J segment 2 bases; nucleotides outside the gene matches: 13. The CDR3 DNA sequence: TGTGCCATAACTCGTAGTGGGGGGGTCACAGATACGCAGTATTTT. Translating it yields CAITRSGGVTDTQYF. The full variable domain, rest sourced from reference TRBV30 and TRBJ2-3, is SQTIHQWPATLVQPVGSPLSLECTVEGTSNPNLYWYRQAAGRGLQLLFYSVGIGQISSEVPQNLSASRPQDRQFILSSKKLLLSDSGFYLCAITRSGGVTDTQYFGPGTRLTVL.

This sequence joins TRBV6-2 or TRBV6-3 and TRBJ2-5; 10 bases fit TRBD2. J lost 5 bases, V lost 6 bases, and 15 bases had no gene match. Germline CDR1 reads MNHEY; CDR2 reads SVGEGT. The CDR3 has 17 residues. The CDR3 reads CASSRGWLAGVWETQYF. The DNA for the CDR3 is TGTGCCAGCAGCCGGGGATGGCTAGCGGGAGTGTGGGAGACCCAGTACTTC.

The gene calls are TRBV5-1 and TRBJ2-6, with 7 bases identical to TRBD1. Trimming cost V 4 bases and J 2 bases; bases outside gene matches: 12. The CDR3 has 18 amino acids. The V gene's germline CDR1 is SGHRS and CDR2 YFSETQ. The chain's CDR3 is CASSELRGKDPGANVLTF. CDR3 nucleotides: TGCGCCAGCAGCGAACTCAGGGGGAAGGATCCTGGGGCCAACGTCCTGACTTTC.

J is TRBJ2-7 and V is TRBV19; 12 nucleotides align to TRBD2. V shed 5 bases, J shed 5 bases, and the junction held 13 bases outside the gene matches. This CDR3 has 17 residues. CDR1 is LNHDA and CDR2 is SQIVND in the germline V gene (reference sequence). The DNA of the CDR3 is TGTGCCAGTAGTTCCCCGACGACTAGCGGGAGAAGGAACGAGCAGTACTTC. Translating gives CASSSPTTSGRRNEQYF.

The V and J genes are TRBV11-2 and TRBJ2-1; possibly TRBD2 for D (6 bases). CDR1 is SGHAT and CDR2 is FQNNGV in the germline V gene. V dropped 5 bases and J dropped 2 bases, with 16 bases sitting between them. The CDR3 is 16 amino acids. The CDR3 sequence: CASSDSLAAPYNEQFF. DNA for the CDR3: TGTGCCAGCAGCGACTCCTTAGCGGCCCCCTACAATGAGCAGTTCTTC.

The chain joins TRBV28 to TRBJ1-2; TRBD1 is a possible D gene (5 bases). The CDR3 totals 13 residues. Germline values: CDR1 MDHEN, CDR2 SYDVKM. Trimming cost V 4 bases and J 2 bases, with 8 bases left between them. The CDR3 loop reads CASSSQGNYGYTF. CDR3 in DNA: TGTGCCAGCAGTTCCCAGGGAAACTATGGCTACACCTTC.

The chain employs TRBV18 and TRBJ1-3, with 8 bases fitting TRBD1. This CDR3 comprises 14 residues. J lost 7 bases, V lost 3 bases, and 5 bases had no gene match. Per the germline V gene, CDR1 is KGHSH and CDR2 is LQKENI. The DNA for the CDR3 is TGTGCCAGCTCACCCGAGGACAGGGTCAACACCATATATTTT. Protein: CASSPEDRVNTIYF.

Only one count was recorded for this clone. The V gene is TRBV3-1 (or the pseudogene TRBV3-2), the J gene TRBJ1-4; unclear D gene. The CDR3 is made up of 14 amino acids. V lost 2 bases, J lost 7 bases, and 11 bases lay in between. Germline values: CDR1 LGHDT, CDR2 YNNKEL (reference sequence). The CDR3 DNA sequence: TGTGCCAGCAGCCAACGGGAAGGAGGTGAAAAACTGTTTTTT. Protein product: CASSQREGGEKLFF.

The rearrangement links TRBV7-2 to TRBJ1-4, with D possibly being TRBD1 (6 bases). Germline loops: CDR1 SGHTA, CDR2 FQGNSA. V shed 5 bases and J shed 3 bases, with 13 bases lying between them. There are 15 residues in the CDR3. The CDR3 sequence is CASSATGWANEKLFF. CDR3 nucleotide sequence: TGTGCCAGCAGCGCTACAGGGTGGGCTAATGAAAAACTGTTTTTT.

This chain uses TRBV11-2 with TRBJ1-4, with 9 bases that match TRBD1. Germline assignment: CDR1 SGHAT and CDR2 FQNNGV. The CDR3 has 18 residues. Trimming removed 1 base from V and 5 bases from J; junction bases left unmatched: 11. The CDR3, as DNA: TGTGCCAGCAGCTTAGGGTCCGTGGGGACAGGGAACAATGAAAAACTGTTTTTT. Protein product: CASSLGSVGTGNNEKLFF.

The chain couples TRBV25-1 to TRBJ2-2; perhaps TRBD2 as D (5 bases). CDR1 MGHDK and CDR2 SYGVNS come from the germline V gene. This CDR3 contains 15 residues. V was shortened by 4 bases and J by 4 bases, with 13 bases between the two germline ends. CDR3 sequence reads: CASSVPRAGTGELFF. The CDR3 coding sequence is TGTGCCAGCAGTGTCCCCCGGGCGGGCACCGGGGAGCTGTTTTTT. Filled out from reference TRBV25-1 and TRBJ2-2, the complete variable domain reads EADIYQTPRYLVIGTGKKITLECSQTMGHDKMYWYQQDPGMELHLIHYSYGVNSTEKGDLSSESTVSRIRTEHFPLTLESARPSHTSQYLCASSVPRAGTGELFFGEGSRLTVL.

This clone was counted a few times. The CDR3 DNA is TGTGCCAGCAGCCCAGGGACAGGGGGCAGGGCCGGGGAGCTGTTTTTT. Its protein product is CASSPGTGGRAGELFF. The chain links TRBV7-9 to TRBJ2-2; the match to TRBD1 covers 12 bases. V shed 5 bases, J shed 6 bases, and the junction held 7 bases outside the gene matches. Germline V gene lookup returns CDR1 SEHNR and CDR2 FQNEAQ (reference sequence). The CDR3 sequence is 16 residues long.

This chain links TRBV7-9 with TRBJ2-5, with 10 positions matching TRBD1. The germline gives CDR1 SEHNR, CDR2 FQNEAQ (reference sequence). V dropped 6 bases and J dropped 2; count of bases not matched to a gene: 9. This CDR3 comprises 16 residues. CDR3 sequence reads: CASRHDRGRGQETQYF. The DNA of the CDR3 is TGTGCCAGCAGACACGACAGGGGGCGAGGGCAAGAGACCCAGTACTTC.

The chain carries TRBV27 and TRBJ2-1, with 8 nucleotides matching TRBD2. Germline V gives CDR1 MNHEY, CDR2 SMNVEV (reference sequence). J lost 0 bases, V lost 2 bases, and 0 bases had no gene match. The CDR3 has 15 residues. CDR3 DNA: TGTGCCAGCAGTTTAGCGGGAGGCTCCTACAATGAGCAGTTCTTC. Translating it yields CASSLAGGSYNEQFF.

The genes are TRBV28 and TRBJ1-5; D is uncertain. The CDR3 runs 14 residues. CDR1 is MDHEN, CDR2 SYDVKM, per germline. Trimming took 6 bases from V and 2 from J, leaving 11 bases between them. The CDR3 region is CASRAPGGNQPQHF. The CDR3 region has the DNA TGTGCCAGCAGAGCCCCCGGGGGCAATCAGCCCCAGCATTTT.

The V and J genes are TRBV7-6 and TRBJ2-7, with 14 bases aligning to TRBD2. Losses at the gene ends were 2 bases for V and 6 bases for J; bases not matched to a gene: 9. CDR3 length: 17 amino acids. The germline gives CDR1 SGHVS, CDR2 FNYEAQ. The CDR3: CASSLYPGTSGSGEQYF. CDR3 DNA sequence: TGTGCCAGCAGCTTATACCCCGGGACTAGCGGGAGCGGCGAGCAGTACTTC.

The chain is built from TRBV3-1 (or the pseudogene TRBV3-2) and TRBJ2-3; 14 bases map to TRBD2. V shed 3 bases, J shed 6 bases, and the junction held 8 bases outside the gene matches. Per germline, CDR1 LGHDT and CDR2 YNNKEL (reference sequence). The CDR3 has 17 residues. CDR3 protein: CASSQARLAGGADTQYF. CDR3 coding DNA: TGTGCCAGCAGCCAGGCAAGACTAGCGGGAGGGGCGGATACGCAGTATTTT.